These 28 T cell receptor beta chains share one sample of origin, sequenced in a study of blood T cell repertoires in COVID-19. Some clones are missing from TCRdb's copy, which holds only in-frame ones; the method was immunoSEQ multiplex PCR. In the table there are approximately 21,000 clones, roughly nine tenths of which are singletons. Sequenced material: peripheral blood. The receptors were gathered from a human donor with active COVID-19. The donor label of this sample is uncertain.

V is TRBV5-8 and J is TRBJ1-6; D uncertain. The CDR3 is 16 amino acids. Germline V gives CDR1 SGHTS, CDR2 YDEGEE. Trimming removed 5 bases from V and 0 bases from J, with 12 bases in between. As DNA, the CDR3 is TGTGCCAGCAGGCCATCTACTAGCTCCTATAATTCACCCCTCCACTTT. This translates into CASRPSTSSYNSPLHF.

This clone showed up just once. V and J are TRBV7-8 and TRBJ2-1, with D perhaps matching TRBD2 (5 bases). The CDR3 length is 16 residues. Per the germline V gene, CDR1 is SGHVS and CDR2 is FQNEAQ. V dropped 2 bases and J dropped 10 bases, with 21 bases sitting between them. The CDR3 sequence: CASSLRDSLSLGEQFF. In DNA, the CDR3 is TGTGCCAGCAGCTTACGGGATTCCCTAAGTCTTGGGGAGCAGTTCTTC.

J is TRBJ2-3 and V is TRBV6-4, with a weak D call TRBD2 (6 bases). Germline V gene lookup returns CDR1 MRHNA and CDR2 SNTAGT. The CDR3 consists of 15 residues. Between the trimmed V and J ends, which lost 4 bases and 0 bases, there was a span of 11 bases. For the CDR3, the DNA is TGTGCCAGCAGTGTGGAGGGGTCCAGCACAGATACGCAGTATTTT. Amino acid sequence: CASSVEGSSTDTQYF.

This clone was observed a single time. The V and J genes are TRBV28 and TRBJ2-7; D is possibly TRBD2 (5 bases). The CDR3 has 14 amino acids. Germline CDR1 is MDHEN and CDR2 is SYDVKM. V gave up 3 bases and J gave up 6 bases, with 15 bases separating them. CDR3 sequence reads: CASSLPQERAEQYF. The CDR3 nucleotides read TGTGCCAGCAGTTTGCCCCAGGAGAGGGCCGAGCAGTACTTC.

The rearrangement uses TRBV5-4 and TRBJ1-4, with D perhaps TRBD1 (6 bases). The germline CDR1 and CDR2 sequences are SGHNT and YYREEE (reference sequence). V lost 1 base to trimming and J lost 3 bases, with 7 bases between them. CDR3 length equals 14 residues. The CDR3 spells CASSLTGSNEKLFF. CDR3 nucleotides: TGTGCCAGCAGCTTGACAGGGTCTAATGAAAAACTGTTTTTT.

The rearrangement uses TRBV28 and TRBJ2-7; TRBD2 matches 13 bases. Germline CDR1 and CDR2: MDHEN and SYDVKM. CDR3 length: 19 amino acids. The ends lost 3 bases at V and 0 bases at J; junction bases unmatched: 11. CDR3 in amino acids: CASSFGTSGNSWSSYEQYF. The CDR3 DNA reads TGTGCCAGCAGTTTCGGGACTAGCGGGAATTCTTGGAGCTCCTACGAGCAGTACTTC.

V usage is TRBV9 and J usage is TRBJ2-1, with 8 bases fitting TRBD2. CDR1 and CDR2 from the germline V gene are SGDLS and YYNGEE. Unmatched junction bases numbered 6, after V lost 0 bases and J lost 7 bases. The CDR3 runs 15 residues. The CDR3 protein is CASSVEVAGTNEQFF. The CDR3 DNA follows: TGTGCCAGCAGCGTAGAGGTAGCGGGAACGAATGAGCAGTTCTTC. The full variable domain, rest sourced from reference TRBV9 and TRBJ2-1, is DSGVTQTPKHLITATGQRVTLRCSPRSGDLSVYWYQQSLDQGLQFLIQYYNGEERAKGNILERFSAQQFPDLHSELNLSSLELGDSALYFCASSVEVAGTNEQFFGPGTRLTVL.

J is TRBJ2-2 and V is TRBV7-7; TRBD2 matches 7 bases. The CDR3 is 15 residues long. Germline loops: CDR1 SSHAT, CDR2 FNYEAQ (reference sequence). CDR3 sequence: CASSSGTANTGELFF. The CDR3 nucleotides are TGTGCTAGTTCGAGCGGGACCGCGAACACCGGGGAGCTGTTTTTT.

This sequence joins TRBV11-2 and TRBJ1-4; 9 positions match TRBD1. The V gene's germline CDR1 is SGHAT and CDR2 FQNNGV. Trimming removed 1 base from V and 8 bases from J; junction bases left unmatched: 2. This CDR3 spans 14 amino acids. The CDR3, as DNA: TGTGCCAGCAGCTTAGGGGGGACAGGGGAAAAACTGTTTTTT. Translating gives CASSLGGTGEKLFF.

J is TRBJ2-5 and V is TRBV3-1 (or the pseudogene TRBV3-2); D is ambiguous. Per germline, CDR1 LGHDT and CDR2 YNNKEL (reference sequence). The CDR3 is 14 amino acids. The ends were cut back, 1 base at V and 2 bases at J, with 8 bases in the middle. CDR3 amino acids: CASSQGSRQETQYF. Here the CDR3 DNA reads TGTGCCAGCAGCCAAGGGTCCAGGCAAGAGACCCAGTACTTC.

The rearrangement links TRBV30 to TRBJ1-1; tentative D call: TRBD1 (6 bases). Trimming pared 4 bases from V and 1 base from J, leaving 7 bases between. Germline V gene sequence: CDR1 GTSNPN, CDR2 SVGIG (reference sequence). The CDR3 is made up of 12 amino acids. Written as DNA, the CDR3 is TGTGCCTGGAAACAGGGGAACACTGAAGCTTTCTTT. Its protein product is CAWKQGNTEAFF.

The CDR3 reads CASSRDVGPFGGVSNQPQHF. The CDR3 bases are TGTGCCAGCAGCCGGGACGTGGGGCCGTTTGGTGGAGTTAGCAATCAGCCCCAGCATTTT. The chain uses TRBV7-9 and TRBJ1-5; D is possibly TRBD1 (5 bases). The CDR3 runs 20 residues. Germline CDR1 and CDR2: SEHNR and FQNEAQ (reference sequence). V gave up 5 bases and J gave up 0 bases, with 26 bases separating them.

J is TRBJ2-3 and V is TRBV14; 14 bases align to TRBD2. In germline, CDR1 is SGHDN, CDR2 FVKESK. This CDR3 spans 17 amino acids. J gave up 4 bases and V 3 bases, and 6 bases lay outside the gene matches. CDR3 coding DNA: TGTGCCAGCAGCCACGGGACTAGCGGGAGACGGGCAGATACGCAGTATTTT. Its protein is CASSHGTSGRRADTQYF.

This clone was recorded only once. The genes are TRBV28 and TRBJ1-4; D gene uncertain. Germline CDR1 is MDHEN and CDR2 is SYDVKM. Trimming left V 5 bases short and J 0 bases short, with 7 bases between. CDR3 length equals 14 residues. The CDR3 sequence: CASSPTATNEKLFF. The CDR3 region has the DNA TGTGCCAGCAGTCCTACGGCAACTAATGAAAAACTGTTTTTT.

V usage is TRBV4-1 and J usage is TRBJ2-7, with 9 bases identical to TRBD1. The CDR3 runs to 14 residues. Germline loops: CDR1 MGHRA, CDR2 YSYEKL. The J segment lost 2 bases and the V segment lost 4 bases, leaving 3 bases of the junction unmatched. CDR3 region: CASSLGQGPYEQYF. CDR3 bases: TGCGCCAGCAGCCTGGGACAGGGTCCCTACGAGCAGTACTTC.

This rearrangement joins TRBV7-3 to TRBJ1-1; 10 bases line up with TRBD1. Trimming cost V 4 bases and J 4 bases; bases outside gene matches: 9. Per germline, CDR1 SGHTA and CDR2 FQGTGA. This CDR3 contains 16 residues. The CDR3 DNA is TGTGCCAGCAGCTCCCTGGGGGACAGGGGTGGCACTGAAGCTTTCTTT. As protein: CASSSLGDRGGTEAFF.

The rearrangement links TRBV5-5 to TRBJ2-7, with D perhaps TRBD2 (6 bases). CDR1 and CDR2 from the germline V gene are SGHKS and YYEKEE (reference sequence). CDR3 length: 14 amino acids. V lost 4 bases and J 3 bases, leaving 14 bases between the germline ends. DNA for the CDR3: TGTGCCAGCAGCCCCGGACTATTCGGCTACGAGCAGTACTTC. Translated: CASSPGLFGYEQYF.

This sequence joins TRBV28 and TRBJ2-3, with 10 bases matching TRBD1. V gave up 6 bases and J gave up 5 bases; unmatched junction bases: 11. The CDR3 totals 16 residues. Looked up from germline, CDR1 is MDHEN and CDR2 is SYDVKM. Here the CDR3 reads CASRSTGTGVGDTQYF. The CDR3 region has the DNA TGTGCCAGCAGGTCCACCGGGACAGGGGTGGGAGATACGCAGTATTTT.

V is TRBV7-3 and J is TRBJ2-3, with D perhaps TRBD2 (5 bases). Trimming pared 1 base from V and 2 bases from J, leaving 19 bases between. Looked up from germline, CDR1 is SGHTA and CDR2 is FQGTGA. The length of the CDR3 is 18 residues. CDR3 DNA sequence: TGTGCCAGCAGCTTAATCCGGGGAGCGGTACACAACACAGATACGCAGTATTTT. Its translation: CASSLIRGAVHNTDTQYF.

The chain recombines TRBV11-2 with TRBJ1-1; 7 bases are shared with TRBD1. V gave up 8 bases and J gave up 5 bases; unmatched junction bases: 17. The CDR3 sequence is 16 residues long. From germline, CDR1 is SGHAT and CDR2 FQNNGV. The CDR3 here is CASYFPLQRGQTEAFF. CDR3 nucleotides: TGTGCCAGCTACTTCCCCTTACAGAGGGGGCAGACTGAAGCTTTCTTT.

The chain carries TRBV7-9 and TRBJ2-3; TRBD2 is a possible D gene (6 bases). Germline V gene lookup returns CDR1 SEHNR and CDR2 FQNEAQ (reference sequence). Deletions cut 1 base from V and 5 bases from J, with 13 bases between. CDR3 length: 15 residues. As DNA, the CDR3 is TGTGCCAGCAGCTTAGATGGTAGCGGACAAGATACGCAGTATTTT. It is translated as CASSLDGSGQDTQYF.

V usage is TRBV19 and J usage is TRBJ2-3; the D gene is possibly TRBD2 (6 bases). V was shortened by 2 bases and J by 3 bases, with 12 bases between the two germline ends. Germline V CDR1 and CDR2: LNHDA, SQIVND (reference sequence). CDR3 length: 15 amino acids. The CDR3 nucleotides read TGTGCCAGTAGTATAACGGGAGTGGGGACAGATACGCAGTATTTT. Its protein is CASSITGVGTDTQYF.

The chain carries TRBV5-1 and TRBJ2-5; possible D gene TRBD1, 5 bases. With 0 bases removed from V and 5 bases from J, the gap between germline ends came to 17 bases. The germline V gene has CDR1 SGHRS and CDR2 YFSETQ. This CDR3 region has 16 residues. The CDR3 reads CASSLGDRRRWETQYF. The DNA of the CDR3 is TGCGCCAGCAGCTTGGGTGACAGAAGAAGGTGGGAGACCCAGTACTTC.

V usage is TRBV3-1 (or the pseudogene TRBV3-2) and J usage is TRBJ2-1; TRBD2 is a possible D gene (5 bases). Between the trimmed V and J ends, which lost 6 bases and 4 bases, there was a span of 10 bases. CDR3 size: 13 residues. Germline V CDR1 and CDR2: LGHDT, YNNKEL (reference sequence). The CDR3 here is CASRDSNYNEQFF. DNA of the CDR3: TGTGCCAGCAGGGACTCCAATTACAATGAGCAGTTCTTC.

The CDR3 nucleotides are TGTGCCAGCAGCCGGACTAGCGGGAGGGTAACCGGGGAGCTGTTTTTT. Its translation: CASSRTSGRVTGELFF. This chain joins TRBV28 and TRBJ2-2; 15 bases match TRBD2. The ends lost 6 bases at V and 5 bases at J; junction bases unmatched: 4. This CDR3 is 16 amino acids long. Germline loops: CDR1 MDHEN, CDR2 SYDVKM.

This clone was observed a handful of times. This chain uses TRBV28 with TRBJ2-7, with 7 bases identical to TRBD1. CDR1 and CDR2 from the germline V gene are MDHEN and SYDVKM. The CDR3 totals 17 residues. The junction had 16 bases not matched to a gene; V was cut back by 4 bases and J by 4 bases. The CDR3 loop is CASSSSPVGQLIYEQYF. CDR3 sequence (DNA): TGTGCCAGCAGTTCTAGTCCGGTGGGACAGCTTATATACGAGCAGTACTTC. Looking up the rest from reference TRBV28 and TRBJ2-7 gives the full variable domain: DVKVTQSSRYLVKRTGEKVFLECVQDMDHENMFWYRQDPGLGLRLIYFSYDVKMKEKGDIPEGYSVSREKKERFSLILESASTNQTSMYLCASSSSPVGQLIYEQYFGPGTRLTVT.

The genes are TRBV15 and TRBJ2-7, with 7 bases aligning to TRBD2. The ends lost 0 bases at V and 3 bases at J; junction bases unmatched: 2. CDR1 LNHNV and CDR2 YYDKDF come from the germline V gene (reference sequence). The CDR3 length is 14 residues. The CDR3 DNA follows: TGTGCCACCAGCAGAGAGCGGGGGAGCTACGAGCAGTACTTC. It yields the protein CATSRERGSYEQYF. The variable domain in full, completed from reference TRBV15 and TRBJ2-7, reads DAMVIQNPRYQVTQFGKPVTLSCSQTLNHNVMYWYQQKSSQAPKLLFHYYDKDFNNEADTPDNFQSRRPNTSFCFLDIRSPGLGDTAMYLCATSRERGSYEQYFGPGTRLTVT.

This clone was picked up one time. This chain uses TRBV11-3 with TRBJ2-7; D gene unclear. V gave up 4 bases and J gave up 2 bases, with 9 bases separating them. Germline V gene sequence: CDR1 SGHNT, CDR2 YENEEA. This CDR3 is 13 amino acids long. CDR3 nucleotides: TGTGCCAGCAGCTCATCCGCGCCCTACGAGCAGTACTTC. It specifies CASSSSAPYEQYF.